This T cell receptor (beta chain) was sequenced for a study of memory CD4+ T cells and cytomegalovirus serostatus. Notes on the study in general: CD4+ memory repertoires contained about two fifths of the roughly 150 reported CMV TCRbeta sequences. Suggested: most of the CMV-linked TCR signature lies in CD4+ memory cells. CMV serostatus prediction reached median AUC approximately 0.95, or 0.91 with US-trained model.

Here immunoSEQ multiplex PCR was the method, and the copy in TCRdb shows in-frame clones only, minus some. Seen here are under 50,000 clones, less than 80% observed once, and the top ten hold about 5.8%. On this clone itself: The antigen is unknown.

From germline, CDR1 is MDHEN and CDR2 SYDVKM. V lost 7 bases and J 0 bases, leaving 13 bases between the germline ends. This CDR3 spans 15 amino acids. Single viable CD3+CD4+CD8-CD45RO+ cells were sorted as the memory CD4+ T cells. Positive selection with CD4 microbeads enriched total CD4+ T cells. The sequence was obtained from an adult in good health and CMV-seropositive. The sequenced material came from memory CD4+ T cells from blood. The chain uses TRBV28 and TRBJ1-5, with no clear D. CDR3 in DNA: TGTGCCAGCACCCTCCCGGGAACTAGCAATCAGCCCCAGCATTTT. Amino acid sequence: CASTLPGTSNQPQHF.